Listed here are 8 T cell receptor beta chains from one sample, sequenced in a study of blood T cell repertoires in COVID-19. TCRdb keeps only in-frame clones here, not all; method: immunoSEQ multiplex PCR. The sample yields fewer than 350,000 clones, around nine tenths seen once. The source material was PBMCs or T cells enriched from blood (not recorded which). Receptor source: a woman aged 30 to 39 who had been exposed to COVID-19.

The chain joins TRBV5-4 to TRBJ2-3; 9 bases are shared with TRBD2. The CDR3 spans 17 residues. Per the germline V gene, CDR1 is SGHNT and CDR2 is YYREEE (reference sequence). V shed 1 base and J 4 bases; nucleotides not matched to a gene: 10. The CDR3 region is CASSLILAGGWADTQYF. DNA of the CDR3: TGTGCCAGCAGCTTGATTTTGGCGGGAGGGTGGGCAGATACGCAGTATTTT.

V is TRBV5-1 and J is TRBJ2-7; D is perhaps TRBD1 (5 bases). Per germline, CDR1 SGHRS and CDR2 YFSETQ. Trimming stripped 3 bases from V and 7 bases from J, with 20 bases between. The CDR3 extends over 15 amino acids. The CDR3 spells CASSSQGPYYEEQYF. The CDR3 DNA sequence: TGCGCCAGCAGCTCCCAGGGTCCTTACTATGAAGAGCAGTACTTC.

The rearrangement joins TRBV4-1 to TRBJ2-5; perhaps TRBD1 as D (7 bases). Germline CDR1 reads MGHRA; CDR2 reads YSYEKL. This CDR3 comprises 15 residues. Trimming took off 6 bases at V and 5 bases at J, with 19 bases between the two ends. The DNA for the CDR3 is TGCGCCAGCAGGTCCCTTGAGGGGGCGGGGGAGACCCAGTACTTC. Amino acid sequence: CASRSLEGAGETQYF.

This clone was counted once. The chain is built from TRBV5-1 and TRBJ2-1; 9 positions match TRBD1. V lost 3 bases and J lost 0; bases outside the gene matches: 4. The germline CDR1 and CDR2 sequences are SGHRS and YFSETQ. CDR3 length equals 16 residues. The CDR3 region is CASSYGTGSSYNEQFF. Here the CDR3 DNA reads TGCGCCAGCAGCTATGGGACAGGGAGCTCCTACAATGAGCAGTTCTTC.

This clone was counted only a few times. The chain combines TRBV19 with TRBJ2-5; 15 bases are shared with TRBD2. The CDR3 has 15 amino acids. Germline CDR1 LNHDA, CDR2 SQIVND (reference sequence). Trimming took 6 bases from V and 5 from J; bases not matched to a gene: 4. In DNA, the CDR3 is TGTGCCAGTAGGGGACTAGCGGGAGGAGGCGAGACCCAGTACTTC. This sequence encodes CASRGLAGGGETQYF.

The chain recombines TRBV11-2 with TRBJ2-5; 7 nucleotides align to TRBD2. Germline assignment: CDR1 SGHAT and CDR2 FQNNGV. The CDR3 runs to 16 residues. Unmatched junction bases numbered 8, after V lost 4 bases and J lost 0 bases. The CDR3 reads CASSSLRLAHQETQYF. The CDR3 DNA is TGTGCCAGCAGCTCCCTCCGACTAGCTCACCAAGAGACCCAGTACTTC.

Only one count was recorded for this clone. The chain recombines TRBV29-1 with TRBJ1-2, with D maybe TRBD1 (6 bases). In germline, CDR1 is SQVTM, CDR2 ANQGSEA. The V and J ends lost 6 bases and 2 bases respectively, with 10 bases between them. The CDR3 has 12 residues. The CDR3 region is CSVAGQNYGYTF. CDR3 DNA: TGCAGCGTCGCTGGACAGAACTATGGCTACACCTTC.

This clone was detected once. The rearrangement links TRBV9 to TRBJ1-3; 9 bases are shared with TRBD1. The length of the CDR3 is 16 residues. From germline, CDR1 is SGDLS and CDR2 YYNGEE. The junction had 7 bases not matched to a gene; V was cut back by 2 bases and J by 4 bases. The CDR3 bases are TGTGCCAGCAGCGTTAGTAGGGACAGGGTAGGAAACACCATATATTTT. Amino acids: CASSVSRDRVGNTIYF.